Listed below are T cell receptor beta chains from one sample, sequenced in a study of Graves' ophthalmopathy and Graves' hyperthyroidism. TCRdb processed the multiplex PCR reads anew with MiXCR; each CDR3 protein has one entry. The repertoire holds around 1.1 million distinct CDR3 sequences, with about 38% as singletons. Material for sequencing was peripheral blood or thyroid tissue (not recorded which). The receptors were sampled from an adult man with Graves' hyperthyroidism. CDR3s include the opening cysteine and the closing phenylalanine or tryptophan. Fields, in order: J gene, D gene, clone size, V gene, CDR3 protein, CDR3 DNA. A D gene is named only where the DNA matches it firmly. Not all rows give a size; the values are once, few, many and, for expanded clones, a class.

TRBJ1-3 . few TRBV10-2 CASSDYRLRIGNTIYF TGCGCCAGCAGTGATTATAGGCTGCGGATTGGAAACACCATATATTTT
TRBJ1-2 . few TRBV12-3/TRBV12-4 CASSFRQGNDGYTF TGTGCCAGCAGTTTCAGGCAAGGGAACGATGGCTACACCTTC
TRBJ2-7 TRBD2 few TRBV4-2 CASSQAPFNLAGGPYEQYF TGTGCCAGCAGCCAAGCCCCGTTCAACCTAGCGGGAGGCCCGTACGAGCAGTACTTC
TRBJ1-5 . many TRBV20-1 CSGGPRNQPQHF TGCAGCGGAGGGCCCCGCAATCAGCCCCAGCATTTT
TRBJ1-2 . many TRBV15 CATSREPSSGYTF TGTGCCACCAGCAGAGAACCCAGTTCTGGCTACACCTTC
TRBJ1-2 . . TRBV29-1 CIPGSREGGYTF TGCATCCCCGGTTCCAGGGAGGGTGGCTACACCTTC
TRBJ1-6 . many TRBV20-1 CSARARYMVGSPLHF TGCAGTGCTAGGGCCCGTTACATGGTTGGTTCACCCCTCCACTTT
TRBJ2-7 . . TRBV7-6 CASSSGPPSYEQYF TGTGCCAGCAGCTCAGGACCCCCTTCCTACGAGCAGTACTTC
TRBJ2-5 TRBD2 . TRBV10-3 CAISLAGLQGTQYF TGTGCCATCAGTTTAGCGGGACTCCAAGGGACCCAGTACTTC
TRBJ1-2 TRBD1 . TRBV24-1 CATSVGTGRHYGYTF TGTGCCACCAGTGTTGGGACAGGCCGCCACTATGGCTACACCTTC
TRBJ1-5 . few TRBV20-1 CSARRDTDLNQPQHF TGCAGTGCTAGACGGGACACTGACTTAAATCAGCCCCAGCATTTT
TRBJ2-7 . . TRBV6-2/TRBV6-3 CASSYSLNSEQYF TGTGCCAGCAGTTACTCGTTGAATAGCGAGCAGTACTTC
TRBJ2-5 . . TRBV7-2 CASSMSGFQETQYF TGTGCCAGCAGCATGTCTGGGTTCCAAGAGACCCAGTACTTC
TRBJ2-5 TRBD2 . TRBV6-2/TRBV6-3 CASSRLISGRRQETQYF TGTGCCAGCAGCCGCTTAATAAGCGGGAGGCGACAAGAGACCCAGTACTTC
TRBJ2-3 . . TRBV12-3/TRBV12-4 CASRSTTDTQYF TGTGCCAGCAGATCAACTACAGATACGCAGTATTTT
TRBJ1-2 . . TRBV27 CASRRAQADYGYTF TGTGCCAGCAGAAGGGCCCAGGCGGACTATGGCTACACCTTC
TRBJ2-7 . many TRBV29-1 CSVPAGPDPYEQYF TGCAGCGTTCCAGCAGGTCCAGATCCCTACGAGCAGTACTTC
TRBJ2-1 . . TRBV29-1 CSVDTYNEQFF TGCAGCGTTGATACCTACAATGAGCAGTTCTTC
TRBJ1-6 . . TRBV12-3/TRBV12-4 CASTLEGGSPLHF TGTGCCAGCACCCTAGAGGGCGGCTCACCCCTCCACTTT
TRBJ2-7 . . TRBV28 CASSFWAGKTYEQYF TGTGCCAGCAGTTTTTGGGCGGGGAAGACCTACGAGCAGTACTTC
TRBJ2-2 . many TRBV29-1 CSGTANTGELFF TGCAGCGGGACAGCGAACACCGGGGAGCTGTTTTTT
TRBJ1-2 . . TRBV3-1 CASSQRRGDGYTF TGTGCCAGCAGCCAAAGGAGAGGGGATGGCTACACCTTC
TRBJ1-4 . . TRBV12-3/TRBV12-4 CASSYDGIYEKLFF TGTGCCAGCAGTTACGACGGAATCTATGAAAAACTGTTTTTT
TRBJ1-2 . . TRBV10-3 CAIATTSDSPGGYTF TGTGCCATCGCCACCACTAGTGACAGCCCCGGGGGCTACACCTTC
TRBJ2-2 TRBD2 . TRBV7-2 CASSPSGGAGTGELFF TGTGCCAGCAGCCCCTCGGGGGGGGCGGGCACCGGGGAGCTGTTTTTT
TRBJ2-5 . . TRBV5-5 CASSLGVWQETQYF TGTGCCAGCAGCTTGGGGGTGTGGCAAGAGACCCAGTACTTC
TRBJ2-5 TRBD2 . TRBV19 CASSIAGGEPGAQYF TGTGCCAGTAGTATAGCGGGAGGGGAACCCGGGGCCCAGTACTTC
TRBJ2-6 . many TRBV7-6 CASSARVVGANVLTF TGTGCCAGCAGCGCCCGGGTAGTAGGGGCCAACGTCCTGACTTTC
TRBJ1-6 . many TRBV11-2 CASSFRGRDSPLHF TGTGCCAGCAGCTTCCGGGGCCGAGATTCACCCCTCCACTTT